These 20 T cell receptor beta chains were sequenced from one sample in a study of T cells after yellow fever vaccination. TCRdb reprocessed the 5' RACE reads with MiXCR, giving one entry per CDR3 protein. Among some 240,000 distinct CDR3 sequences, under 3.5% were seen once, and the ten largest hold around 3%. The starting material was CD4+ T cells sorted from PBMCs, obtained 10 days after the yellow fever booster vaccination. These receptors were collected from a man between 18 and 35 years old who received the YFV17D yellow fever vaccine.

In its sample, this clonotype was seen many times. This chain uses TRBV29-1 with TRBJ1-1; D gene ambiguous. V was trimmed by 1 base and J by 1 base, leaving 10 bases between them. The germline V gene encodes CDR1 SQVTM and CDR2 ANQGSEA. The CDR3 runs to 14 residues. The CDR3 spells CSVEGRAWNTEAFF. As DNA, the CDR3 is TGCAGCGTTGAAGGCCGAGCTTGGAACACTGAAGCTTTCTTT.

This clonotype came up many times. J is TRBJ2-3 and V is TRBV5-6; the D gene is possibly TRBD2 (5 bases). Trimming left V 0 bases short and J 0 bases short, with 11 bases between. CDR1 and CDR2 from the germline V gene are SGHDT and YYEEEE. The CDR3 consists of 16 residues. CDR3 nucleotides: TGTGCCAGCAGCTTGGCCGGGGATTCTAGCACAGATACGCAGTATTTT. Its translation is CASSLAGDSSTDTQYF.

This clonotype was counted a few times. This chain links TRBV18 with TRBJ2-5; no firm D call. This CDR3 is built from 14 residues. Per germline, CDR1 KGHSH and CDR2 LQKENI. Trimming pared 6 bases from V and 0 bases from J, leaving 11 bases between. CDR3 loop: CASSGNSNQETQYF. The CDR3 bases are TGTGCCAGCTCTGGAAACAGTAACCAAGAGACCCAGTACTTC.

This clonotype was observed a few times. The J gene is TRBJ1-5, the V gene TRBV19; D call uncertain. Between the trimmed V and J ends, which lost 6 bases and 3 bases, there was a span of 12 bases. Germline CDR1 LNHDA, CDR2 SQIVND (reference sequence). CDR3 length: 14 residues. CDR3 loop: CASSTRQDNQPQHF. Written as DNA, the CDR3 is TGTGCCAGTAGCACCAGACAAGACAATCAGCCCCAGCATTTT.

This clonotype turned up a few times. This rearrangement joins TRBV4-1 to TRBJ2-7, with D perhaps being TRBD1 or TRBD2 (5 bases each). CDR1 and CDR2 from the germline V gene are MGHRA and YSYEKL. The length of the CDR3 is 15 residues. Trimming stripped 1 base from V and 3 bases from J, with 13 bases between. CDR3 DNA: TGCGCCAGCAGCCAAGGTGTGGGACCCATCTACGAGCAGTACGTC. Translating gives CASSQGVGPIYEQYV.

This clonotype appeared many times. The CDR3 sequence: CASRGTPTGELFF. CDR3 sequence (DNA): TGTGCCAGCAGAGGGACACCCACCGGGGAGCTGTTTTTT. The chain couples TRBV7-2 to TRBJ2-2; tentative D call: TRBD1 (6 bases). Looked up from germline, CDR1 is SGHTA and CDR2 is FQGNSA. The V gene lost 6 bases and the J gene lost 4 bases, with 9 bases spanning the gap. CDR3 length: 13 residues.

V usage is TRBV24-1 and J usage is TRBJ2-7; D tentatively reads TRBD1 or TRBD2 (5 bases each). V was shortened by 9 bases and J by 0 bases, with 23 bases between the two germline ends. In germline, CDR1 is KGHDR, CDR2 SFDVKD. The CDR3 runs to 17 residues. For the CDR3, the DNA is TGTGCCACCGGAGTTGCGTCGGACGAGGGACCCTCCTACGAGCAGTACGTC. Its protein is CATGVASDEGPSYEQYV.

This clonotype was observed many times. For the CDR3, the DNA is TGTGCCAGCTCACCGGCGGGCACCGCTTACGAGCAGTACTTC. This encodes CASSPAGTAYEQYF. The V gene is TRBV18, the J gene TRBJ2-7; TRBD2 is a possible D gene (5 bases). Germline values: CDR1 KGHSH, CDR2 LQKENI. Trimming left V 3 bases short and J 4 bases short, with 13 bases between. The CDR3 is made up of 14 amino acids.

The V gene is TRBV20-1, the J gene TRBJ2-3; 10 nucleotides agree with TRBD2. Germline V lookup: CDR1 DFQATT, CDR2 SNEGSKA (reference sequence). Trimming at V came to 2 bases and at J to 2 bases, leaving 1 base not matched to a gene. The CDR3 covers 14 residues. CDR3: CSARSGGATDTQYF. The CDR3 DNA follows: TGCAGTGCTAGAAGCGGGGGGGCCACAGATACGCAGTATTTT.

A few counts support this clonotype. V gene TRBV20-1 combines with J gene TRBJ1-6; D remains unclear. Trimming cost V 3 bases and J 0 bases, with 9 bases left between them. This CDR3 comprises 15 residues. Germline V gene sequence: CDR1 DFQATT, CDR2 SNEGSKA (reference sequence). Here the CDR3 DNA reads TGCAGTGCTAGTCCCTATAGCTCCTATAATTCACCCCTCCACTTT. Residues: CSASPYSSYNSPLHF.

This clonotype was seen ten or more times. The chain couples TRBV5-1 to TRBJ2-7; the match to TRBD2 covers 14 bases. The germline V gene encodes CDR1 SGHRS and CDR2 YFSETQ. V lost 4 bases and J lost 6; bases outside the gene matches: 12. The CDR3 has 17 residues. This CDR3 reads CASSPGLAGALPSEQYV. The CDR3 bases are TGCGCCAGCAGCCCGGGACTAGCGGGGGCTCTCCCCTCCGAGCAGTACGTC.

This clonotype was seen ten or more times. V gene TRBV23-1 combines with J gene TRBJ2-7, with 9 bases identical to TRBD1. Being an ORF, TRBV23-1 has a function that is uncertain. V lost 4 bases, J lost 2 bases, and 6 bases stayed unmatched. This CDR3 region has 15 residues. The CDR3 sequence: CASSLRDRDAYEQYF. In DNA, the CDR3 is TGCGCCAGCAGTCTCCGGGACAGGGACGCCTACGAGCAGTACTTC.

This clonotype was detected only a few times. This rearrangement joins TRBV5-4 to TRBJ1-6; D call uncertain. Germline values: CDR1 SGHNT, CDR2 YYREEE (reference sequence). The CDR3 totals 15 residues. Trimming stripped 2 bases from V and 7 bases from J, with 13 bases between. The CDR3 loop is CASSFSPQINSPLHF. The CDR3 region has the DNA TGTGCCAGCAGCTTTTCCCCCCAGATAAATTCACCCCTCCACTTT.

Comment on this clonotype: The junction differs from germline at one of its ends, possibly a read error. The J gene is TRBJ1-5, the V gene TRBV7-9, with 8 bases aligning to TRBD1. This CDR3 is built from 13 residues. The V gene's germline CDR1 is SEHNR and CDR2 FQNEAQ (reference sequence). This chain's CDR3 is CASSPGGKQPQHF. The CDR3, as DNA: TGTGCCAGCAGCCCAGGGGGCAAACAGCCCCAGCATTTT.

This clonotype was detected a few times. This chain connects TRBV2 to TRBJ2-7; D may be TRBD1 (6 bases). Germline lookup yields CDR1 SNHLY and CDR2 FYNNEI. V lost 6 bases to trimming and J lost 5 bases, with 20 bases between them. This CDR3 comprises 15 residues. Written as DNA, the CDR3 is TGTGCCAGCAGCCTTGGACAGCTGAGGGCTAACGAGCAGTACGTC. Encoded protein: CASSLGQLRANEQYV.

There are many counts of this clonotype. J is TRBJ2-3 and V is TRBV3-1, with TRBD1 matching 10 bases. CDR3 length: 17 residues. V gave up 1 base and J gave up 3 bases; unmatched junction bases: 7. The V gene's germline CDR1 is LGHDT and CDR2 YNNKEL (reference sequence). The CDR3 sequence: CASSQGQTGGSTDTQYF. The CDR3 DNA is TGTGCCAGCAGCCAAGGCCAGACAGGGGGCTCAACAGATACGCAGTATTTT.

This clonotype appeared a few times. The rearrangement joins TRBV20-1 to TRBJ1-1, with 8 bases fitting TRBD1. V lost 4 bases and J lost 2; bases outside the gene matches: 6. The germline CDR1 and CDR2 sequences are DFQATT and SNEGSKA (reference sequence). This CDR3 spans 14 amino acids. The chain's CDR3 is CSATQQGVNTEAFF. CDR3 nucleotide sequence: TGCAGTGCTACCCAACAGGGGGTCAACACTGAAGCTTTCTTT.

This clonotype has a handful of counts. The V gene is TRBV5-4, the J gene TRBJ2-1; D is undetermined. Germline loops: CDR1 SGHNT, CDR2 YYREEE (reference sequence). The CDR3 sequence is 12 residues long. Deletions cut 4 bases from V and 9 bases from J, with 11 bases between. CDR3 sequence reads: CASSPRFGEQFF. CDR3 DNA sequence: TGTGCCAGCAGCCCCCGGTTCGGTGAGCAGTTCTTC. The variable domain in full, completed from reference TRBV5-4 and TRBJ2-1, reads ETGVTQSPTHLIKTRGQQVTLRCSSQSGHNTVSWYQQALGQGPQFIFQYYREEENGRGNFPPRFSGLQFPNYSSELNVNALELDDSALYLCASSPRFGEQFFGPGTRLTVL.

This clonotype was detected a few times. One junction end does not reproduce the germline sequence, and a read error may be involved. The V and J genes are TRBV20-1 and TRBJ2-1, with TRBD2 matching 9 bases. The CDR3 length is 15 residues. The germline gives CDR1 DFQATT, CDR2 SNEGSKA (reference sequence). The CDR3 DNA reads as TGCAGTGCTAGAGATCAGGGACTAGCAGGTGTTGAGCAGTCCTTC. Translated, it gives CSARDQGLAGVEQSF.

This clonotype was seen many times. This rearrangement joins TRBV6-6 to TRBJ1-1; 8 positions agree with TRBD1. This CDR3 is built from 16 residues. V shed 5 bases, J shed 1 base, and the junction held 9 bases outside the gene matches. Germline lookup yields CDR1 MNHNY and CDR2 SVGAGI (reference sequence). CDR3 DNA sequence: TGTGCCAGCAGTCCCCCGACAGGGGATGGGAACACTGAAGCTTTCTTT. Its protein product is CASSPPTGDGNTEAFF.